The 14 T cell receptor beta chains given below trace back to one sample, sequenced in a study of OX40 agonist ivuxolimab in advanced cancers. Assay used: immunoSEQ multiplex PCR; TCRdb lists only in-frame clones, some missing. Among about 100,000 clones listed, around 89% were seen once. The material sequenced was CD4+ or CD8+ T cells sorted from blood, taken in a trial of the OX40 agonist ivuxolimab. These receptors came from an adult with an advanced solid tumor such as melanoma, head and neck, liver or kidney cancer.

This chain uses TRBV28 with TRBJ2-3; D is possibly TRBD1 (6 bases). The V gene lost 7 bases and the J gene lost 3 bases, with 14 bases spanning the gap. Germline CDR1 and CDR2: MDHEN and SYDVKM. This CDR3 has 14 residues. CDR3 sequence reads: CASTVGQSTDTQYF. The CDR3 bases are TGTGCCAGCACCGTGGGACAATCAACAGATACGCAGTATTTT.

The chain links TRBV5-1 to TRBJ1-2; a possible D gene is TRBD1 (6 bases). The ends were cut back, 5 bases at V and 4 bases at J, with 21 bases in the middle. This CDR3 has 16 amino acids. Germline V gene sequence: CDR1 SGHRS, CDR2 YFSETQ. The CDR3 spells CASSGLGQGLIYGYTF. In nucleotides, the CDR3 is TGCGCCAGCAGTGGCTTGGGACAAGGCCTAATCTATGGCTACACCTTC.

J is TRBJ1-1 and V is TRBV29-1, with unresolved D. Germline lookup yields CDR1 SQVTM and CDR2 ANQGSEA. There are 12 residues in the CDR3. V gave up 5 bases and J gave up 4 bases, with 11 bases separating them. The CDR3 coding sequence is TGCAGCGTTCTGGACCCGGGCACTGAAGCTTTCTTT. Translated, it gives CSVLDPGTEAFF.

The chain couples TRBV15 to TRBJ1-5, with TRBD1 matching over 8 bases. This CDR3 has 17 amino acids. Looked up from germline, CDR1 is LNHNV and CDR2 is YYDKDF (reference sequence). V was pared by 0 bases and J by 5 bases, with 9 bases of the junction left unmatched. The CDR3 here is CATSRDLTGAGYQPQHF. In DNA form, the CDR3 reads TGTGCCACCAGCAGAGATCTGACAGGGGCAGGTTATCAGCCCCAGCATTTT.

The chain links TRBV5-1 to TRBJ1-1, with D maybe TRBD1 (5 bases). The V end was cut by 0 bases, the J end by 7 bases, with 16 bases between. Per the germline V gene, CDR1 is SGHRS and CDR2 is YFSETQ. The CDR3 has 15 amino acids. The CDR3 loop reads CASSLGGGFDIEAFF. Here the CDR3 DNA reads TGCGCCAGCAGCTTGGGGGGCGGGTTCGACATTGAAGCTTTCTTT.

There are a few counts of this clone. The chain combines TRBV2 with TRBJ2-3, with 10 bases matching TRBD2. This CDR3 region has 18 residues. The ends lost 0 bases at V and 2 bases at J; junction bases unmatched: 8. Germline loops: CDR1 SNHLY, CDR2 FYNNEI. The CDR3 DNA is TGTGCCAGCAGTGAAGCGTTGGGACTAGCGCAGTACACAGATACGCAGTATTTT. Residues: CASSEALGLAQYTDTQYF.

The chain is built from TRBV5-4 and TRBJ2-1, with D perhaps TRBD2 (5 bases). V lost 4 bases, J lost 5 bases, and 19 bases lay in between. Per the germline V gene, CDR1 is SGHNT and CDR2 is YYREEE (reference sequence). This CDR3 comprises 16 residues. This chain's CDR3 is CASSGSLARSDNEQFF. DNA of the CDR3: TGTGCCAGCAGCGGATCCTTAGCGAGAAGTGACAATGAGCAGTTCTTC.

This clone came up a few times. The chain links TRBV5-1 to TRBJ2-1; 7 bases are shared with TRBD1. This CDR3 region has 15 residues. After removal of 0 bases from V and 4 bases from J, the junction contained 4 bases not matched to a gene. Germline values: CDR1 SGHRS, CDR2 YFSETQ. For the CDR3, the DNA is TGCGCCAGCAGCTTGGGTGGGACAGAATACAATGAGCAGTTCTTC. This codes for CASSLGGTEYNEQFF.

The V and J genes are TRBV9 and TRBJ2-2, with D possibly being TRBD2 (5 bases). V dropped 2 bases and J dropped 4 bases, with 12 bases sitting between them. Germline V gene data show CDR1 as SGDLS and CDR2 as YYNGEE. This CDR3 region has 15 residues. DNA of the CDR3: TGTGCCAGCAGCGTCTTGCAGAGGGCCACCGGGGAGCTGTTTTTT. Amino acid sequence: CASSVLQRATGELFF. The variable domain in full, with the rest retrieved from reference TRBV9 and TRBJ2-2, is DSGVTQTPKHLITATGQRVTLRCSPRSGDLSVYWYQQSLDQGLQFLIQYYNGEERAKGNILERFSAQQFPDLHSELNLSSLELGDSALYFCASSVLQRATGELFFGEGSRLTVL.

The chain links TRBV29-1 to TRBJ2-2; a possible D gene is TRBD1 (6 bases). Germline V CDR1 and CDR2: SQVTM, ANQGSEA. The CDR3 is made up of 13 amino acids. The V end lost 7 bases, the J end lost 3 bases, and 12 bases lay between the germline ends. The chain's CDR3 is CSGGQSYTGELFF. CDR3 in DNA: TGCAGCGGTGGACAGTCTTACACCGGGGAGCTGTTTTTT.

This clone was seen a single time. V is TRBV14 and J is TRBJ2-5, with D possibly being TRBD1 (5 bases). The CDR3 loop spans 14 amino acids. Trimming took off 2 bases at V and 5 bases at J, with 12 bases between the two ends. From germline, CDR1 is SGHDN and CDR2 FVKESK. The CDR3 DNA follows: TGTGCCAGCAGCCAATGGTACAGGCGCGAGACCCAGTACTTC. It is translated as CASSQWYRRETQYF.

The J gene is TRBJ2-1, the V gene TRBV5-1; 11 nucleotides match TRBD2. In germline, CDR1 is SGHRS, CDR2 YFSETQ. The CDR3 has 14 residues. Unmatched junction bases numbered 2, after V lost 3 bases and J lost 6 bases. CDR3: CASSWLAGGNEQFF. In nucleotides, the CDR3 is TGCGCCAGCAGCTGGCTAGCGGGAGGCAATGAGCAGTTCTTC.

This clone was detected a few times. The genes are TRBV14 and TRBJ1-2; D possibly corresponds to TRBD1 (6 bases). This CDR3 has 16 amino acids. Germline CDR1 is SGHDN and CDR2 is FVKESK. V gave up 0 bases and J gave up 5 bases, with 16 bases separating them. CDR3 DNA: TGTGCCAGCAGCCAAGATCTTGGACAGCCCACATATGGCTACACCTTC. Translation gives CASSQDLGQPTYGYTF. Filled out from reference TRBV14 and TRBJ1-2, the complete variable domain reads EAGVTQFPSHSVIEKGQTVTLRCDPISGHDNLYWYRRVMGKEIKFLLHFVKESKQDESGMPNNRFLAERTGGTYSTLKVQPAELEDSGVYFCASSQDLGQPTYGYTFGSGTRLTVV.

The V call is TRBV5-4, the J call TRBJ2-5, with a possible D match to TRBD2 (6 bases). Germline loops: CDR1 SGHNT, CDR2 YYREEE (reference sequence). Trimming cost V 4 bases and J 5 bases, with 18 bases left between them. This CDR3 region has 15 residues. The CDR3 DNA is TGTGCCAGCAGCCCGGGGGTTTCAGGTCGGGAGACCCAGTACTTC. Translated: CASSPGVSGRETQYF.